Listed below are T cell receptor beta chains from one sample, sequenced in a study of T cell responses to AZD1222 COVID-19 vaccine. This table comes from immunoSEQ multiplex PCR, and its TCRdb copy is limited to in-frame clones, with some not included. This table holds 100,000 to 150,000 clones, just over 90% found once. The sample was peripheral blood, taken 28 days after the second AZD1222 dose. The receptors stem from an adult who received the AZD1222 COVID-19 vaccine. The CDR3 runs from the conserved cysteine through the conserved F or W. A D gene is named only where the DNA matches it firmly. Size values are once, few and many counts, or a class for expanded clones, and some rows have none.

D: -; V: TRBV18; J: TRBJ1-1; size: -; CDR3: CASSPSKNTEAFF; DNA: TGTGCCAGCTCACCATCAAAGAACACTGAAGCTTTCTTT
D: -; V: TRBV5-1; J: TRBJ2-3; size: -; CDR3: CASSFRRARDTQYF; DNA: TGCGCCAGCAGCTTCCGCCGCGCCAGAGATACGCAGTATTTT
D: -; V: TRBV24-1; J: TRBJ2-3; size: -; CDR3: CATMKGWGDTQYF; DNA: TGTGCCACCATGAAGGGATGGGGAGATACGCAGTATTTT
D: -; V: TRBV7-6; J: TRBJ2-7; size: -; CDR3: CASRRDEGWKYEQYF; DNA: TGTGCCAGCAGACGCGACGAGGGGTGGAAATACGAGCAGTACTTC
D: -; V: TRBV5-1; J: TRBJ1-2; size: few; CDR3: CASSFAGDNYGYTF; DNA: TGCGCCAGCAGCTTTGCAGGGGACAACTATGGCTACACCTTC
D: TRBD1; V: TRBV5-1; J: TRBJ1-3; size: -; CDR3: CASSSTGAGDTIYF; DNA: TGCGCCAGCAGCTCCACAGGGGCTGGCGACACCATATATTTT
D: TRBD1; V: TRBV7-3; J: TRBJ2-1; size: -; CDR3: CASSYSGQGRNEQFF; DNA: TGTGCCAGCAGCTATTCGGGACAGGGTCGGAATGAGCAGTTCTTC
D: -; V: TRBV19; J: TRBJ2-3; size: -; CDR3: CATGSIDSHTDTQYF; DNA: TGTGCCACGGGAAGTATAGACTCACACACAGATACGCAGTATTTT
D: TRBD1; V: TRBV18; J: TRBJ2-7; size: few; CDR3: CASSISGQGSYEQYF; DNA: TGTGCCAGCTCAATATCGGGACAGGGCTCCTACGAGCAGTACTTC
D: TRBD1; V: TRBV5-8; J: TRBJ1-5; size: -; CDR3: CASSLMTGGLSQPQHF; DNA: TGTGCCAGCAGCTTGATGACAGGGGGGTTGAGTCAGCCCCAGCATTTT
D: TRBD1; V: TRBV7-9; J: TRBJ2-7; size: -; CDR3: CASSVLSGQGAEQYF; DNA: TGTGCCAGCAGCGTGTTATCGGGACAGGGGGCCGAGCAGTACTTC
D: -; V: TRBV18; J: TRBJ2-7; size: -; CDR3: CASSLGETYEQYF; DNA: TGTGCCAGCTCACTCGGAGAGACCTACGAGCAGTACTTC
D: -; V: TRBV4-1; J: TRBJ2-1; size: -; CDR3: CASSQPLSGVGNEQFF; DNA: TGCGCCAGCAGCCAACCGTTATCGGGGGTGGGGAATGAGCAGTTCTTC
D: -; V: TRBV11-3; J: TRBJ1-1; size: -; CDR3: CASLRPGHNATEAFF; DNA: TGTGCCAGCCTCCGACCGGGACACAACGCCACTGAAGCTTTCTTT
D: TRBD2; V: TRBV5-1; J: TRBJ2-3; size: -; CDR3: CASSSHGGIYTQYF; DNA: TGCGCCAGCAGCTCCCACGGGGGGATTTATACGCAGTATTTT
D: -; V: TRBV27; J: TRBJ2-1; size: once; CDR3: CASAHSQGWQFF; DNA: TGTGCCAGCGCACATTCCCAGGGATGGCAGTTCTTC
D: -; V: TRBV28; J: TRBJ1-6; size: once; CDR3: CASSLGGNNSPLHF; DNA: TGTGCCAGCAGTTTAGGTGGGAATAATTCACCCCTCCACTTT
D: -; V: TRBV19; J: TRBJ2-2; size: -; CDR3: CASASPGRRTGELFF; DNA: TGTGCCAGTGCTTCTCCCGGGAGACGGACCGGGGAGCTGTTTTTT
D: -; V: TRBV5-1; J: TRBJ1-6; size: -; CDR3: CASSLIPGENSPLHF; DNA: TGCGCCAGCAGCTTGATTCCAGGGGAGAATTCACCCCTCCACTTT
D: -; V: TRBV10-3; J: TRBJ2-5; size: -; CDR3: CARDTGEETQYF; DNA: TGTGCCAGGGACACGGGGGAGGAGACCCAGTACTTC
D: -; V: TRBV9; J: TRBJ2-3; size: few; CDR3: CASSVGVDSTDTQYF; DNA: TGTGCCAGCAGCGTAGGGGTAGACAGCACAGATACGCAGTATTTT
D: TRBD1; V: TRBV6-5; J: TRBJ1-1; size: -; CDR3: CASSYLEFDRAIF; DNA: TGTGCCAGCAGTTACCTAGAGTTCGACAGGGCAATATTT
D: -; V: TRBV18; J: TRBJ1-1; size: -; CDR3: CASSPRNTEAFF; DNA: TGTGCCAGCTCACCACGAAACACTGAAGCTTTCTTT
D: -; V: TRBV28; J: TRBJ1-5; size: -; CDR3: CASSLTARNQPQHF; DNA: TGTGCCAGCAGTTTAACTGCCCGCAATCAGCCCCAGCATTTT
D: -; V: TRBV19; J: TRBJ2-7; size: -; CDR3: CASSMVSSYEQYF; DNA: TGTGCCAGTAGTATGGTGTCCTCCTACGAGCAGTACTTC
D: -; V: TRBV30; J: TRBJ1-1; size: -; CDR3: CAWSVRLNTEAFF; DNA: TGTGCCTGGAGTGTACGCCTGAACACTGAAGCTTTCTTT
D: -; V: TRBV3-1/TRBV3-2; J: TRBJ2-1; size: -; CDR3: CASSQDLRLAGEQFF; DNA: TGTGCCAGCAGCCAAGATTTGAGACTCGCCGGGGAGCAGTTCTTC
D: TRBD2; V: TRBV5-4; J: TRBJ2-3; size: -; CDR3: CASSLVTSGRFNTQYF; DNA: TGTGCCAGCAGCTTGGTAACTAGCGGGAGGTTTAATACGCAGTATTTT
D: -; V: TRBV20-1; J: TRBJ1-5; size: -; CDR3: CSASRGNQPQHF; DNA: TGCAGTGCTAGTAGGGGAAATCAGCCCCAGCATTTT
D: TRBD1; V: TRBV7-8; J: TRBJ1-2; size: -; CDR3: CASSFNPGTGGGYTF; DNA: TGTGCCAGCAGCTTCAACCCCGGGACAGGGGGAGGCTACACCTTC
D: TRBD1; V: TRBV14; J: TRBJ2-3; size: -; CDR3: CASSSGTGWTQYF; DNA: TGTGCCAGCAGCTCCGGGACAGGGTGGACGCAGTATTTT
D: TRBD2; V: TRBV5-1; J: TRBJ2-7; size: once; CDR3: CASSLETSGRMTYEQYF; DNA: TGCGCCAGCAGCTTGGAGACTAGCGGGAGAATGACCTACGAGCAGTACTTC
D: TRBD2; V: TRBV10-2; J: TRBJ2-1; size: -; CDR3: CASTGLGGRNEQFF; DNA: TGCGCCAGCACCGGATTAGGCGGGAGAAATGAGCAGTTCTTC
D: -; V: TRBV13; J: TRBJ2-7; size: -; CDR3: CASSRAPYEQYF; DNA: TGTGCCAGCAGCCGTGCGCCCTACGAGCAGTACTTC
D: TRBD1; V: TRBV6-5; J: TRBJ1-1; size: -; CDR3: CASRRGHTEAFF; DNA: TGTGCCAGTCGAAGGGGGCACACTGAAGCTTTCTTT
D: -; V: TRBV20-1; J: TRBJ1-5; size: -; CDR3: CSASSGMSNQPQHF; DNA: TGCAGTGCTAGTTCGGGGATGAGCAATCAGCCCCAGCATTTT
D: TRBD2; V: TRBV11-2; J: TRBJ2-7; size: -; CDR3: CASTGRREAYEQYF; DNA: TGTGCCAGCACCGGCCGGCGGGAGGCTTACGAGCAGTACTTC
D: TRBD1; V: TRBV6-5; J: TRBJ2-7; size: -; CDR3: CASRSWTGGTYEQYF; DNA: TGTGCCAGCAGGAGCTGGACAGGGGGAACCTACGAGCAGTACTTC
D: -; V: TRBV6-5; J: TRBJ1-1; size: -; CDR3: CASSYSQGTEAFF; DNA: TGTGCCAGCAGTTACTCTCAGGGGACTGAAGCTTTCTTT
D: -; V: TRBV4-1; J: TRBJ1-5; size: once; CDR3: CASSQDPGRESPQHF; DNA: TGCGCCAGCAGCCAAGATCCAGGGAGGGAAAGTCCCCAGCATTTT
D: -; V: TRBV5-1; J: TRBJ1-4; size: -; CDR3: CASSPKTSPNEKLFF; DNA: TGCGCCAGCAGCCCCAAGACCTCACCTAATGAAAAACTGTTTTTT
D: TRBD1; V: TRBV5-1; J: TRBJ1-2; size: once; CDR3: CASSRTDRDRGPYGYTF; DNA: TGCGCCAGCAGCCGGACCGACCGGGACAGGGGGCCGTATGGCTACACCTTC
D: TRBD1; V: TRBV7-2; J: TRBJ2-7; size: -; CDR3: CASRRGQGSSYEQYF; DNA: TGTGCCAGCAGACGCGGACAGGGGAGCTCCTACGAGCAGTACTTC
D: -; V: TRBV3-1/TRBV3-2; J: TRBJ2-7; size: -; CDR3: CASSRRRRTPSYEQYF; DNA: TGTGCCAGCAGCCGGCGCAGACGGACTCCATCCTACGAGCAGTACTTC
D: -; V: TRBV27; J: TRBJ2-3; size: -; CDR3: CASYIAATDTQYF; DNA: TGTGCCAGCTACATAGCGGCCACAGATACGCAGTATTTT
D: TRBD2; V: TRBV5-1; J: TRBJ2-1; size: -; CDR3: CASSLGGASGYEQFF; DNA: TGCGCCAGCAGCTTGGGAGGGGCTAGCGGCTATGAGCAGTTCTTC
D: -; V: TRBV5-1; J: TRBJ2-1; size: -; CDR3: CASSADLSSYNEQFF; DNA: TGCGCCAGCAGCGCAGACTTGAGCTCCTACAATGAGCAGTTCTTC
D: -; V: TRBV11-3; J: TRBJ2-1; size: -; CDR3: CASSLRDGLNEQFF; DNA: TGTGCCAGCAGCCTAAGGGACGGGTTGAATGAGCAGTTCTTC
D: -; V: TRBV18; J: TRBJ1-1; size: -; CDR3: CASSPPRGLLNTEAFF; DNA: TGTGCCAGCTCACCACCGCGGGGGCTATTAAACACTGAAGCTTTCTTT
D: -; V: TRBV4-1; J: TRBJ2-1; size: -; CDR3: CASSQEIQAGYYEQFF; DNA: TGCGCCAGCAGCCAAGAGATACAAGCCGGATATTATGAGCAGTTCTTC
D: -; V: TRBV2; J: TRBJ1-6; size: -; CDR3: CASTPDFSYNSPLHF; DNA: TGTGCCAGCACCCCGGACTTCTCCTATAATTCACCCCTCCACTTT
D: -; V: TRBV6-5; J: TRBJ2-7; size: -; CDR3: CASSYSNRALSYEQYF; DNA: TGTGCCAGCAGTTACTCTAACAGGGCCCTTTCCTACGAGCAGTACTTC
D: -; V: TRBV12-2; J: TRBJ2-7; size: -; CDR3: CASRLAGLAYEQYF; DNA: TGTGCAAGTCGCTTAGCGGGACTAGCCTACGAGCAGTACTTC
D: -; V: TRBV6-5; J: TRBJ2-3; size: once; CDR3: CASTKIGDTQYF; DNA: TGTGCCAGCACCAAGATTGGTGATACGCAGTATTTT